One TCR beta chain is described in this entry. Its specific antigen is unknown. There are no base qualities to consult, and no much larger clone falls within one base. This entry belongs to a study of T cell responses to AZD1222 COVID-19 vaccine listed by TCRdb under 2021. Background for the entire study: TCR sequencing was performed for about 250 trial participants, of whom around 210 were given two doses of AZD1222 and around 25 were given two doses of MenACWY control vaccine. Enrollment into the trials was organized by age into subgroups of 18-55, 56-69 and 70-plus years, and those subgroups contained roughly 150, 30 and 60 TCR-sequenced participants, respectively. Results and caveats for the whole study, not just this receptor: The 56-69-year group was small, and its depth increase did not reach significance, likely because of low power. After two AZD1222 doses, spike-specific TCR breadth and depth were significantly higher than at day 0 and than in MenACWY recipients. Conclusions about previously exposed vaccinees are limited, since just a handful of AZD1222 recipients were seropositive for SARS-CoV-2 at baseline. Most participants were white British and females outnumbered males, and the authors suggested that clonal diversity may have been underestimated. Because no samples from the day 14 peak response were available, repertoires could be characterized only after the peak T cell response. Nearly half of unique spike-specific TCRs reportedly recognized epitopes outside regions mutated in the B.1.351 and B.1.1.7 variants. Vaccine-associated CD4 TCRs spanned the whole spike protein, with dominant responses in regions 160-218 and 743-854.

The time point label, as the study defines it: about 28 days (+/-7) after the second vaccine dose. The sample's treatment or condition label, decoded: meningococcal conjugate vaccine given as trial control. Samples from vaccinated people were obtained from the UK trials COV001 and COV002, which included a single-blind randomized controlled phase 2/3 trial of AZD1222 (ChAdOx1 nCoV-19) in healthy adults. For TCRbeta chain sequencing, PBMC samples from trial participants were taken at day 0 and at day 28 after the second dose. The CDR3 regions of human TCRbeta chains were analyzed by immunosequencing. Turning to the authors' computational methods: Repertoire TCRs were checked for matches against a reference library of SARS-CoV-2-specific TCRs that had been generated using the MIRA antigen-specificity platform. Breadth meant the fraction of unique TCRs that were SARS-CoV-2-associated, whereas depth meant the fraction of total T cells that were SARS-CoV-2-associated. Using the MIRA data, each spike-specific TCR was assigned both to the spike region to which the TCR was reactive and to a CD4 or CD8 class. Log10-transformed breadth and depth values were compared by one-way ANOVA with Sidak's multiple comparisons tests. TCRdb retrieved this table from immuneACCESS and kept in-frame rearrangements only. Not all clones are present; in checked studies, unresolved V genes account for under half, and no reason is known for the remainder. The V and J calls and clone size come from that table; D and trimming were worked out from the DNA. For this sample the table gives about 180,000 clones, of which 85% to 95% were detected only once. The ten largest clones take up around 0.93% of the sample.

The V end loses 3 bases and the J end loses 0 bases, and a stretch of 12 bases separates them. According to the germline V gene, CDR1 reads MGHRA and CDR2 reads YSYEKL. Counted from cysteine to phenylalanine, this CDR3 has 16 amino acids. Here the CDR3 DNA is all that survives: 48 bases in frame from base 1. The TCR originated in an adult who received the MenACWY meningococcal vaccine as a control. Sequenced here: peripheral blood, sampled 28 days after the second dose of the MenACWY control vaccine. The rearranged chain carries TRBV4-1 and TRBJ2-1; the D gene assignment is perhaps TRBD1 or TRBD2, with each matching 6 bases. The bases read TGCGCCAGCAGCCATCCCGGAGGGGGCTCCTACAATGAGCAGTTCTTC. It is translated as CASSHPGGGSYNEQFF.